Given below is one T cell receptor beta chain in context. Its target is not known. The data derive from a study of T cell responses to AZD1222 COVID-19 vaccine. This table comes from immunoSEQ multiplex PCR, and its TCRdb copy is limited to in-frame clones, with some not included. The table records approximately 110,000 clones, roughly nine tenths of them present only once. This CDR3 region has 14 residues. V lost 4 bases and J lost 7; bases outside the gene matches: 7. Germline assignment: CDR1 SGHTA and CDR2 FQGTGA. General study findings and limits: Nearly half of spike-specific TCRs reportedly go after variant regions that carry no mutations. Among AZD1222 vaccinees, only five to seven were seropositive at baseline.

The receptor's source is an adult in good health. J is TRBJ1-1 and V is TRBV7-3; 9 positions match TRBD1. Source: peripheral blood, taken on day 0 of AZD1222 vaccination. CDR3 sequence reads: CASSSGQGPNEAFF. The CDR3 nucleotides are TGTGCCAGCAGCTCGGGACAGGGCCCTAATGAAGCTTTCTTT.